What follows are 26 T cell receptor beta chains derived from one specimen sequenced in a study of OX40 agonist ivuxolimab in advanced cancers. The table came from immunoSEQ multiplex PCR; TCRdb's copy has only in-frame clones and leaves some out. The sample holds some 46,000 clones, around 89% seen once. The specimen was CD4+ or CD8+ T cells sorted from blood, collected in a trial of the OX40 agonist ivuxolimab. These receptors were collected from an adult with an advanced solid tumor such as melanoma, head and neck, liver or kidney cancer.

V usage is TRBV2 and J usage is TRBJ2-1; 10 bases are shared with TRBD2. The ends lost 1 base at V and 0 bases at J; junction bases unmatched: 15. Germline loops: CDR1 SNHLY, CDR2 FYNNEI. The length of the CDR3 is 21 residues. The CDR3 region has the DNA TGTGCCAGCAGTGAAGGTACCCCTCAACTAGCGGGGAGATTCTCCTACAATGAGCAGTTCTTC. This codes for CASSEGTPQLAGRFSYNEQFF.

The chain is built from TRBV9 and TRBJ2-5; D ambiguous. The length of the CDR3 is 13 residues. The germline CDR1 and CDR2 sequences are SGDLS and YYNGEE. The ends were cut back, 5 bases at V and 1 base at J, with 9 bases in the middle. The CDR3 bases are TGTGCCAGCAGTCCGGCCCTCCAAGAGACCCAGTACTTC. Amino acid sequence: CASSPALQETQYF.

The CDR3, as DNA: TGTGCCTGGACCGCCGGGACAGGATTCTACGAGCAGTACTTC. Translation gives CAWTAGTGFYEQYF. The chain links TRBV30 to TRBJ2-7; TRBD1 matches at 8 bases. The CDR3 is 14 residues long. The ends lost 4 bases at V and 3 bases at J; junction bases unmatched: 8. Germline CDR1 GTSNPN, CDR2 SVGIG (reference sequence).

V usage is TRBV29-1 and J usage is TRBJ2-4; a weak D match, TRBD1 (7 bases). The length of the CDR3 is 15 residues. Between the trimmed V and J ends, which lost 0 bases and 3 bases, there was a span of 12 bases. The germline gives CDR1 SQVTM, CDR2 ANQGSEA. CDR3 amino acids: CSVEDGQGGKNIQYF. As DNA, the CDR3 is TGCAGCGTTGAAGATGGGCAGGGGGGCAAAAACATTCAGTACTTC.

The CDR3 nucleotides are TGTGCCAGCAGTGTGAGGAGCGGGGGGTCGGATACGCAGTATTTT. Translation: CASSVRSGGSDTQYF. The V gene is TRBV2, the J gene TRBJ2-3; 9 positions agree with TRBD2. Germline CDR1 reads SNHLY; CDR2 reads FYNNEI. J lost 6 bases, V lost 4 bases, and 8 bases had no gene match. This CDR3 has 15 residues.

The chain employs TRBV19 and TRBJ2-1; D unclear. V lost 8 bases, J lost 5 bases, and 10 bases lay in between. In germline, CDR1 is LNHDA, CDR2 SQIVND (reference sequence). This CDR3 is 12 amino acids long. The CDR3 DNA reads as TGTGCCAGTGATCATGGGAACAATGAGCAGTTCTTC. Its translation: CASDHGNNEQFF.

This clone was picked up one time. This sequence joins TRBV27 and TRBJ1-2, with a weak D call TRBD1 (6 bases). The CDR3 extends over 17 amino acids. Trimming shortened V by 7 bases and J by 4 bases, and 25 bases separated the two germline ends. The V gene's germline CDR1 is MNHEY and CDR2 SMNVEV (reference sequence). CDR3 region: CASTPWMRQGRSYGYTF. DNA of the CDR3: TGTGCCAGCACCCCCTGGATGAGGCAGGGGAGGTCCTATGGCTACACCTTC.

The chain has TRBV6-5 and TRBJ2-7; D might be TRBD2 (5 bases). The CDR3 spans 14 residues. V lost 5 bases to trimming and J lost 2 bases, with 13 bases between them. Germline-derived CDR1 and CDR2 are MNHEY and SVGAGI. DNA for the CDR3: TGTGCCAGCAGTGAAGACGCGGGCCCCTACGAGCAGTACTTC. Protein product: CASSEDAGPYEQYF.

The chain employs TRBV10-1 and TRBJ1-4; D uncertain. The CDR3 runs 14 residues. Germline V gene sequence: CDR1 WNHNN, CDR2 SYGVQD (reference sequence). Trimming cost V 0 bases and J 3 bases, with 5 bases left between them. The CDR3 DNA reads TGCGCCAGCAGTGAGTCCGCCTCTAATGAAAAACTGTTTTTT. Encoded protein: CASSESASNEKLFF.

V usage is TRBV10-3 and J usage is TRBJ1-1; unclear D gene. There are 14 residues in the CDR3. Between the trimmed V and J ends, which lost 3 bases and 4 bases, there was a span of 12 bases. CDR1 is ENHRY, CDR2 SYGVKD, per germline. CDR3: CAISDGRLSTEAFF. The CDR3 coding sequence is TGTGCCATCAGTGACGGCCGACTGAGCACTGAAGCTTTCTTT.

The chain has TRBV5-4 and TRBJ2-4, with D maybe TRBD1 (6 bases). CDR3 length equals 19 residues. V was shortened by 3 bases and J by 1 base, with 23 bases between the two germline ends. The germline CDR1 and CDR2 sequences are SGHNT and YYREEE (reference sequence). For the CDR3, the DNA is TGTGCCAGCAGCTCGCCTTTACTACAGGGTGCGGCGGCCAAAAACATTCAGTACTTC. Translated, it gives CASSSPLLQGAAAKNIQYF.

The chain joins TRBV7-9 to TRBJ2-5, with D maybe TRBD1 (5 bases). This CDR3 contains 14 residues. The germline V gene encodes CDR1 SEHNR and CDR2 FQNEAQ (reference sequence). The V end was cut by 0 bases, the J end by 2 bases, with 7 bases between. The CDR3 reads CASSLAGQQETQYF. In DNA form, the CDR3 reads TGTGCCAGCAGCTTAGCGGGGCAGCAAGAGACCCAGTACTTC.

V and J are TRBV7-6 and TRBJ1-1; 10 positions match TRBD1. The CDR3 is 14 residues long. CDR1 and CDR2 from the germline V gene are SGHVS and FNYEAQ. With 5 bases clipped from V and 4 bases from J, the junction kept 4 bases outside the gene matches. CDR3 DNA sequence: TGTGCCAGCAGCCCGGGACAGGGGCTCACTGAAGCTTTCTTT. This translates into CASSPGQGLTEAFF. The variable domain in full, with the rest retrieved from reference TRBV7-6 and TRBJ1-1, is GAGVSQSPRYKVTKRGQDVALRCDPISGHVSLYWYRQALGQGPEFLTYFNYEAQQDKSGLPNDRFSAERPEGSISTLTIQRTEQRDSAMYRCASSPGQGLTEAFFGQGTRLTVV.

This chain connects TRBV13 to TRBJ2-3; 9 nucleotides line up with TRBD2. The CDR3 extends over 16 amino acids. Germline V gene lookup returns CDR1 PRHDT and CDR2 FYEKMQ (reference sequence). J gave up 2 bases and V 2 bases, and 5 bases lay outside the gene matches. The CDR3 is CASSLLAGRLTDTQYF. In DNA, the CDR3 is TGTGCCAGCAGCTTACTAGCGGGAAGGCTCACAGATACGCAGTATTTT.

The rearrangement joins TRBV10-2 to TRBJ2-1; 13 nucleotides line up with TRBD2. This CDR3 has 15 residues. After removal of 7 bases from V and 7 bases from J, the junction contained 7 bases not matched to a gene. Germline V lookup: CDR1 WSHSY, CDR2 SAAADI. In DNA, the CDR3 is TGCGCCAGCACCTCACTAGCGGGGGGGATAAATGAGCAGTTCTTC. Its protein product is CASTSLAGGINEQFF.

The CDR3 DNA sequence: TGTGCCACCAGCAGAGATAGAGGCAGGGGCGGTGAAGCTTTCTTT. This gives the protein CATSRDRGRGGEAFF. V gene TRBV15 combines with J gene TRBJ1-1; TRBD1 is a possible D gene (6 bases). The CDR3 sequence is 15 residues long. Trimming left V 0 bases short and J 7 bases short, with 15 bases between. Looked up from germline, CDR1 is LNHNV and CDR2 is YYDKDF (reference sequence).

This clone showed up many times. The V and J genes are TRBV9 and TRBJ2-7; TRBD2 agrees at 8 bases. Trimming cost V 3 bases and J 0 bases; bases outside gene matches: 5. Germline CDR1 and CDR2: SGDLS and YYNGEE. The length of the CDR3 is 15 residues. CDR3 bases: TGTGCCAGCAGCGCGACGGGGGGGAGCTCCTACGAGCAGTACTTC. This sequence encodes CASSATGGSSYEQYF.

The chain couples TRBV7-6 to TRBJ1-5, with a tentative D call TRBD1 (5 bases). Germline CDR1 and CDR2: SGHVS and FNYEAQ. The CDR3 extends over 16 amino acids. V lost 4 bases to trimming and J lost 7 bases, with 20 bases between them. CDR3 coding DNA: TGTGCCAGCAGCTCGACCGTTCAGGGAAAAGACCAGCCCCAGCATTTT. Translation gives CASSSTVQGKDQPQHF.

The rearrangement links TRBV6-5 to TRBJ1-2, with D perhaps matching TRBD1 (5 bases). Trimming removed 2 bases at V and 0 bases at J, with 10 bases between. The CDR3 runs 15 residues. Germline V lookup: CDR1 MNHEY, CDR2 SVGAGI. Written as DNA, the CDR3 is TGTGCCAGCAGTTACAGCCGGGACCCTAACTATGGCTACACCTTC. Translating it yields CASSYSRDPNYGYTF.

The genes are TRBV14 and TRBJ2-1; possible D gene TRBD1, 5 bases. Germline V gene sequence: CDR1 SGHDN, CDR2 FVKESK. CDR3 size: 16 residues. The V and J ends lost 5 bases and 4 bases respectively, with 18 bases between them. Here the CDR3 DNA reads TGTGCCAGCAGCACCGTTGCTGGGGCGGTTTACAATGAGCAGTTCTTC. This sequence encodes CASSTVAGAVYNEQFF.

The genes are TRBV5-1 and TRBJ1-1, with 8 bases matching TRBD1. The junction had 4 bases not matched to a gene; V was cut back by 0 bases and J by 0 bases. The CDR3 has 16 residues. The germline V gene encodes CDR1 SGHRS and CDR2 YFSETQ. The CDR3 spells CASSLAGQGMNTEAFF. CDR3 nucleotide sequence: TGCGCCAGCAGCTTGGCCGGACAGGGCATGAACACTGAAGCTTTCTTT.

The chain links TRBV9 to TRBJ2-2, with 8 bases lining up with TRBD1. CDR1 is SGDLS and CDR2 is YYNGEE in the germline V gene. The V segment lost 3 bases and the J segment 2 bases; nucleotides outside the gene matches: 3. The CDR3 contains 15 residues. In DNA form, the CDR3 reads TGTGCCAGCAGCGCCGGGACAGGAAACACCGGGGAGCTGTTTTTT. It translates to CASSAGTGNTGELFF.

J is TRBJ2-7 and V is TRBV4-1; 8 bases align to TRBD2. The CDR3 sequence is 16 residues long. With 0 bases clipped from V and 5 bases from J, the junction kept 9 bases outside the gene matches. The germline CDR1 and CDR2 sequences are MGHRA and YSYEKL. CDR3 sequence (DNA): TGCGCCAGCAGCCAAGACCCCGGGACTAGACATAACGAGCAGTACTTC. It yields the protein CASSQDPGTRHNEQYF.

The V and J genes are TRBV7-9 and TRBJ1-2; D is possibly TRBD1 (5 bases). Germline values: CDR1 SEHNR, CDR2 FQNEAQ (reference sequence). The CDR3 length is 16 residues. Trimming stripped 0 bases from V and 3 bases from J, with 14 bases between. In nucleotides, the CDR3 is TGTGCCAGCAGCTTAGCGGCTTCAGGGTCCGACTATGGCTACACCTTC. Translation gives CASSLAASGSDYGYTF.

This chain's CDR3 is CASSYTGQGATEAFF. The CDR3 DNA is TGTGCCAGCAGTTACACGGGACAGGGGGCCACTGAAGCTTTCTTT. The chain joins TRBV6-5 to TRBJ1-1; 12 nucleotides match TRBD1. Germline V lookup: CDR1 MNHEY, CDR2 SVGAGI. The CDR3 has 15 amino acids. V lost 2 bases to trimming and J lost 4 bases; unmatched junction nucleotides: 2.

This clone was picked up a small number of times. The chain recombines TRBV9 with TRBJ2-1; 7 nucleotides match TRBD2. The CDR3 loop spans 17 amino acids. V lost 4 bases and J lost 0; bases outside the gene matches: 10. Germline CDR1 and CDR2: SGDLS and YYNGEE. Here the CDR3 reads CASSRKLAPSSYNEQFF. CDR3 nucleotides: TGTGCCAGCAGCCGTAAACTAGCGCCCAGCTCCTACAATGAGCAGTTCTTC.